This T cell receptor (beta chain) was identified during a study of technical replicates of blood from a few donors. Germline assignment: CDR1 SGHNT and CDR2 YENEEA. V trimming: 4 bases; J trimming: 2 bases; junction bases outside the gene matches: 10. The CDR3 is 17 residues long. Data came from immunoSEQ multiplex PCR; TCRdb stores just in-frame clones and leaves some out. In the table there are tens of thousands of clones, around 93% of which are singletons. The chain couples TRBV11-3 to TRBJ2-1; 8 bases map to TRBD2. The sequencing input was T cells isolated from PBMCs. The receptor was derived from a human donor in good health. The CDR3 DNA is TGTGCCAGCAGCTACGGTTCCCGGGGGGGCCCCTACAATGAGCAGTTCTTC. Its protein product is CASSYGSRGGPYNEQFF.